This T cell receptor (beta chain) was found in a study of blood T cell repertoires in COVID-19. The CDR3 length is 14 residues. V was shortened by 1 base and J by 6 bases, with 10 bases between the two germline ends. From germline, CDR1 is SGHTA and CDR2 FQGNSA. This clone was picked up a small number of times. The protocol was immunoSEQ multiplex PCR, while the TCRdb copy is restricted to in-frame clones and leaves out a portion. The data contain roughly 24,000 clones, less than 85% of them seen just once; the ten biggest clones take up roughly 30%. The sample comprised peripheral blood. The chain joins TRBV7-2 to TRBJ2-1, with a possible D match to TRBD1 (6 bases). The clonotype comes from a human donor in a cohort sampled during active COVID-19. CDR3 amino acids: CASSLGGQFNEQFF. In DNA, the CDR3 is TGTGCCAGCAGCTTAGGCGGACAGTTCAATGAGCAGTTCTTC.